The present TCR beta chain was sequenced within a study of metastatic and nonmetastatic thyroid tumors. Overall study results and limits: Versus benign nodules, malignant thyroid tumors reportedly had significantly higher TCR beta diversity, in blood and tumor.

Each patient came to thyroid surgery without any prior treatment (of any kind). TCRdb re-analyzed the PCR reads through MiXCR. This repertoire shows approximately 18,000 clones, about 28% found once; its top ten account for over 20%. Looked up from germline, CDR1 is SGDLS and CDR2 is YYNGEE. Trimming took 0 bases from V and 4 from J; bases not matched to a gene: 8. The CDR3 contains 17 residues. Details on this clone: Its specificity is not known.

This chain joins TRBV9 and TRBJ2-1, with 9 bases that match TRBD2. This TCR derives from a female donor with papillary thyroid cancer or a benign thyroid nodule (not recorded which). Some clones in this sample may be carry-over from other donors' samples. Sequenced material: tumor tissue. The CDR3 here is CASSVAVAGANYNEQFF. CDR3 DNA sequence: TGTGCCAGCAGCGTAGCGGTAGCGGGGGCAAATTACAATGAGCAGTTCTTC.